This T cell receptor beta chain was profiled in a study of regulatory T cells in long-lasting Graves disease (dated by TCRdb to the early 2020s). Background on the whole study: Newly diagnosed Graves' disease patients had taken antithyroid drugs for less than 3 months. Peripheral blood TCR sequencing and RNA sequencing compared persistent Graves' disease patients with newly diagnosed Graves' disease patients. The study was conducted in China and was registered as a clinical trial. A total of around 35 samples underwent TCR sequencing, from roughly 13 patients with persistent Graves' disease and roughly 20 patients with newly diagnosed Graves' disease.

This clonotype has at least ten counts. Its recognized antigen is unknown. One base away there is no much larger clone; base qualities are not given. The germline V gene yields MNHEY for CDR1 and SVGAGI for CDR2. The CDR3 runs 15 residues from the cysteine to the phenylalanine. The kept DNA is CDR3 alone, 45 bases in frame from the first base. V and J are truncated by 0 bases and 4 bases respectively, leaving an intervening sequence of 12 bases. Paper-wide results and their limitations: Sequencing and analysis were restricted to the TCR beta chain. The small sample size was acknowledged by the authors as a limitation that may reduce accuracy. The study examined only peripheral blood because the primary lesion, thyroid tissue, could not be accessed. Preferential use of TRBV28, TRBJ1-2 and TRBJ2-5 was observed in persistent disease, whereas TRBV20-1 and TRBJ2-1 were favored in newly diagnosed disease. A larger number of public clonotypes was shared among persistent patients (approximately 3,000) than among newly diagnosed patients (roughly 1,000). Persistent Graves' disease patients showed lower TCR Shannon entropy and fewer highly expanded clones than newly diagnosed patients, suggesting clonal expansion.

The library was obtained by multiplex PCR. The data were produced on an Illumina HiSeq 4000. To build TCR beta libraries, CDR3 regions were amplified by Arm-PCR using iRepertoire HTBI primers. PCR products were gel purified before sequencing. The authors' analysis ran thus. A total of 62 TRBV and some 13 TRBJ segments were identified across samples and were used for gene usage analysis of CDR3 amino acid clonotypes. COPE and FqMerger were used to merge filtered high-quality paired reads into contigs. BLAST was used to align contigs to IMGT TRBV, TRBD and TRBJ reference genes, with CDR3 defined following IMGT. Any clonotype with a frequency above 0.1% was counted as a highly expanded clone. Repertoire diversity was measured by Shannon entropy, and V-J evenness by the Gini coefficient. A clonotype found in more than one individual was treated as public. In TCRdb, the public reads were trimmed at Q25 with fastp and aligned with MiXCR, with productive beta chains retained. CDR3 protein sequences are deduplicated, and each keeps its most common genes and DNA. The V and J calls, along with clone size, are taken from TCRdb and not from the paper's own processing. This sample lists 300,000 to 450,000 distinct CDR3 sequences; around 16% were detected once. The leading ten clones occupy 22% of the sample.

Taken with the paper, the label for time point translates to: newly diagnosed GD, antithyroid drugs for less than 3 months. For both TCR sequencing and RNA sequencing, RNA was extracted from PBMCs in TRIzol. Graves' disease was diagnosed according to American Thyroid Association guidelines. Patients for the study were recruited at an endocrinology department in Xi'an, China. Each patient gave roughly 10 milliliters of peripheral blood, collected in an EDTA anticoagulant tube. Ficoll Paque Plus density gradient separation was used to isolate PBMCs, and no further T cell sorting was done. An Agilent 2100 Bioanalyzer and agarose gel were used to check RNA quality, and a NanoDrop 2000 was used to measure RNA concentration.

The source is a female donor with Graves disease. Recombination connected TRBV6-5 to TRBJ1-1; tentative D gene TRBD1, with 5 bases matching. The sample here was peripheral blood mononuclear cells (PBMCs), taken at new diagnosis, from a patient treated with antithyroid drugs. The DNA sequence is as follows: TGTGCCAGCAGTTACTCGATTAGTGGGGGCACTGAAGCTTTCTTT. It translates to CASSYSISGGTEAFF.